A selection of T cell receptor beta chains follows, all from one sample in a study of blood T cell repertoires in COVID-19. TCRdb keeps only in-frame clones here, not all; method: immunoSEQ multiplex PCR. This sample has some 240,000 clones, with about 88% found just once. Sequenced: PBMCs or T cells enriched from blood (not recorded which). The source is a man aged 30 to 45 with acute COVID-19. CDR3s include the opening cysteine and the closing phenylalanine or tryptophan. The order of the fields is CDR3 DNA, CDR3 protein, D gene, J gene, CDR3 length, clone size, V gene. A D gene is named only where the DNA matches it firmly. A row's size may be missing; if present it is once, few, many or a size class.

CDR3 DNA: TGTGCCAGCAGCTTAAGTCCTAGCGGGAGTATTATGGAGCAGTTCTTC
CDR3 protein: CASSLSPSGSIMEQFF
D gene: TRBD2
J gene: TRBJ2-1
CDR3 length: 16
clone size: .
V gene: TRBV7-3

CDR3 DNA: TGTGCCAGCAGTGTTGGACTAGCGGGAGCTCCCAACACCGGGGAGCTGTTTTTT
CDR3 protein: CASSVGLAGAPNTGELFF
D gene: TRBD2
J gene: TRBJ2-2
CDR3 length: 18
clone size: .
V gene: TRBV27

CDR3 DNA: TGTGCCAGCAGTGAAGCTGGAGACAGGTGGAACTATGGCTACACCTTC
CDR3 protein: CASSEAGDRWNYGYTF
D gene: .
J gene: TRBJ1-2
CDR3 length: 16
clone size: .
V gene: TRBV6-1

CDR3 DNA: TGTGCCAGCAGGGCCTCGGGCTCTGGAAACACCATATATTTT
CDR3 protein: CASRASGSGNTIYF
D gene: .
J gene: TRBJ1-3
CDR3 length: 14
clone size: .
V gene: TRBV27

CDR3 DNA: TGCAGCGTTGAAACCCTCTCTGGGACAGGAAGCTACAATGAGCAGTTCTTC
CDR3 protein: CSVETLSGTGSYNEQFF
D gene: TRBD1
J gene: TRBJ2-1
CDR3 length: 17
clone size: .
V gene: TRBV29-1

CDR3 DNA: TGTGCCAGTATGGACAGGGATAATTCACCCCTCCACTTT
CDR3 protein: CASMDRDNSPLHF
D gene: TRBD1
J gene: TRBJ1-6
CDR3 length: 13
clone size: .
V gene: TRBV19

CDR3 DNA: TGTGCCAGCAGTCAGGGCAGCCCCTATGGCTACACCTTC
CDR3 protein: CASSQGSPYGYTF
D gene: .
J gene: TRBJ1-2
CDR3 length: 13
clone size: .
V gene: TRBV2

CDR3 DNA: TGTGCCAGCAGCCTCGAACGGCAGGGGGTGACAGATACGCAGTATTTT
CDR3 protein: CASSLERQGVTDTQYF
D gene: TRBD1
J gene: TRBJ2-3
CDR3 length: 16
clone size: once
V gene: TRBV14

CDR3 DNA: TGTGCCAGCAGCCCTAGCGGGAGGGCTGACAATGAGCAGTTCTTC
CDR3 protein: CASSPSGRADNEQFF
D gene: TRBD2
J gene: TRBJ2-1
CDR3 length: 15
clone size: once
V gene: TRBV7-6

CDR3 DNA: TGTGCCAGCAGCGTAACCACCGGGACAGGGGGCACTGAAGCTTTCTTT
CDR3 protein: CASSVTTGTGGTEAFF
D gene: TRBD1
J gene: TRBJ1-1
CDR3 length: 16
clone size: .
V gene: TRBV13

CDR3 DNA: TGTGCCAGCAGCCAATCTGGACAGGGCGGCTATGGCTACACCTTC
CDR3 protein: CASSQSGQGGYGYTF
D gene: TRBD1
J gene: TRBJ1-2
CDR3 length: 15
clone size: few
V gene: TRBV7-9

CDR3 DNA: TGTGCCAGCAGCTTACTTTTGGCTGGCTACACCTTC
CDR3 protein: CASSLLLAGYTF
D gene: .
J gene: TRBJ1-2
CDR3 length: 12
clone size: .
V gene: TRBV7-9

CDR3 DNA: TGTGCCAGCAGCCAAGGCAGCGGGAGGGGCCCAGATACGCAGTATTTT
CDR3 protein: CASSQGSGRGPDTQYF
D gene: .
J gene: TRBJ2-3
CDR3 length: 16
clone size: .
V gene: TRBV21-1

CDR3 DNA: TGTGCCAGTACCCCGGGACTAGCATCAGATACGCAGTATTTT
CDR3 protein: CASTPGLASDTQYF
D gene: TRBD2
J gene: TRBJ2-3
CDR3 length: 14
clone size: .
V gene: TRBV19

CDR3 DNA: TGCGCCAGCAGCTTGGCCTCCGGGACTAGCGGGGGCAATGAGCAGTTCTTC
CDR3 protein: CASSLASGTSGGNEQFF
D gene: TRBD2
J gene: TRBJ2-1
CDR3 length: 17
clone size: .
V gene: TRBV5-1

CDR3 DNA: TGTGCCAGCACCCCGGGACTAGCGTCAGATACGCAGTATTTT
CDR3 protein: CASTPGLASDTQYF
D gene: TRBD2
J gene: TRBJ2-3
CDR3 length: 14
clone size: .
V gene: TRBV6-2/TRBV6-3

CDR3 DNA: TGTGCCAGCAGTCCTGGACAGGAGGGATCATATGAAAAACTGTTTTTT
CDR3 protein: CASSPGQEGSYEKLFF
D gene: TRBD1
J gene: TRBJ1-4
CDR3 length: 16
clone size: .
V gene: TRBV2

CDR3 DNA: TGTGCCAGCAGCCAACAGGGGCTGGGAGATACGCAGTATTTT
CDR3 protein: CASSQQGLGDTQYF
D gene: TRBD1
J gene: TRBJ2-3
CDR3 length: 14
clone size: .
V gene: TRBV7-2

CDR3 DNA: TGTGCCAGCAGCCCAGGACAGGGCTTCTCTGGAAACACCATATATTTT
CDR3 protein: CASSPGQGFSGNTIYF
D gene: TRBD1
J gene: TRBJ1-3
CDR3 length: 16
clone size: .
V gene: TRBV7-2

CDR3 DNA: TGCAGCGTAAAACCAACCGGGACAGGGGGTCGGACCCAGTACTTC
CDR3 protein: CSVKPTGTGGRTQYF
D gene: TRBD1
J gene: TRBJ2-5
CDR3 length: 15
clone size: .
V gene: TRBV29-1

CDR3 DNA: TGTGCCAGCAGCTTGCTTCCTCCGGGACTAGCGGGGGATGAGCAGTTCTTC
CDR3 protein: CASSLLPPGLAGDEQFF
D gene: TRBD2
J gene: TRBJ2-1
CDR3 length: 17
clone size: .
V gene: TRBV11-2

CDR3 DNA: TGTGCCAGCAGCTCCGGGAGGACGACTGAAGCTTTCTTT
CDR3 protein: CASSSGRTTEAFF
D gene: .
J gene: TRBJ1-1
CDR3 length: 13
clone size: .
V gene: TRBV11-1

CDR3 DNA: TGTGCCAGCAGTTCCCAGGGCCTGCAGGGAAACTTC
CDR3 protein: CASSSQGLQGNF
D gene: .
J gene: TRBJ2-4
CDR3 length: 12
clone size: .
V gene: TRBV12-3/TRBV12-4

CDR3 DNA: TGTGCCAGCAGCCAAGATGGGTCAAAGCGGGAGACCCAGTACTTC
CDR3 protein: CASSQDGSKRETQYF
D gene: .
J gene: TRBJ2-5
CDR3 length: 15
clone size: .
V gene: TRBV3-1/TRBV3-2

CDR3 DNA: TGTGCCAGCAGTGAACAGTTGAACACTGAAGCTTTCTTT
CDR3 protein: CASSEQLNTEAFF
D gene: .
J gene: TRBJ1-1
CDR3 length: 13
clone size: once
V gene: TRBV6-4

CDR3 DNA: TGCCTCGGGGAACGAGTAGGAGAGCTCACAGATACGCAGTATTTT
CDR3 protein: CLGERVGELTDTQYF
D gene: .
J gene: TRBJ2-3
CDR3 length: 15
clone size: .
V gene: TRBV21-1